Following are 14 T cell receptor beta chains from one sample sequenced in a study of regulatory T cells in long-lasting Graves disease. Building the TCR beta libraries relied on iRepertoire HTBI primers, and CDR3 regions underwent Arm-PCR. Via MiXCR, TCRdb re-called the multiplex PCR reads, giving one row per CDR3 protein. Of about 530,000 distinct CDR3 sequences listed, more than 15% are singletons. The sample's time point: newly diagnosed GD, antithyroid drugs for less than 3 months. Extracted PBMC RNA gave rise to the TCR library. This sample also belongs to another study, concerning T cells in Graves' hyperthyroidism and ophthalmopathy.

The sequenced sample was peripheral blood mononuclear cells (PBMCs), obtained at new diagnosis, from a patient treated with antithyroid drugs. The receptors shown here come from a woman aged 35 to 60 with Graves disease.

In its sample, this clonotype was seen a few times. The chain has TRBV5-1 and TRBJ2-1; D is uncertain. This CDR3 has 13 amino acids. Trimming pared 1 base from V and 7 bases from J, leaving 9 bases between. CDR1 and CDR2 from the germline V gene are SGHRS and YFSETQ. The CDR3 sequence: CASSLWMGNEQFF. CDR3 nucleotides: TGCGCCAGCAGCTTGTGGATGGGAAATGAGCAGTTCTTC.

In its sample, this clonotype was seen many times. The rearrangement joins TRBV10-3 to TRBJ2-1; D is unclear. This CDR3 is built from 11 residues. Germline loops: CDR1 ENHRY, CDR2 SYGVKD. Deletions cut 4 bases from V and 8 bases from J, with 6 bases between. The CDR3 here is CAISGHDEQFF. As DNA, the CDR3 is TGTGCCATCAGTGGACACGATGAGCAGTTCTTC.

There are a few counts of this clonotype. This sequence joins TRBV5-6 and TRBJ2-7, with D perhaps being TRBD1 or TRBD2 (6 bases each). Germline V gives CDR1 SGHDT, CDR2 YYEEEE. With 6 bases removed from V and 3 bases from J, the gap between germline ends came to 19 bases. The CDR3 runs 15 residues. CDR3 sequence (DNA): TGTGCCAGCATCGGGAGCCGGGACATACTCTACGAGCAGTACTTC. Translating it yields CASIGSRDILYEQYF.

The table lists this clonotype with many counts. The genes are TRBV29-1 and TRBJ2-7; TRBD2 matches 8 bases. The CDR3 contains 14 residues. The V gene's germline CDR1 is SQVTM and CDR2 ANQGSEA. Trimming took 7 bases from V and 3 from J; bases not matched to a gene: 11. This CDR3 reads CSAGGGTLYYEQYF. In DNA form, the CDR3 reads TGCAGCGCCGGGGGGGGTACTCTCTACTACGAGCAGTACTTC.

This clonotype showed up many times. J is TRBJ1-5 and V is TRBV3-1; weak D call: TRBD1 (5 bases). The CDR3 has 14 amino acids. From germline, CDR1 is LGHDT and CDR2 YNNKEL (reference sequence). The V gene lost 5 bases and the J gene lost 3 bases, with 11 bases spanning the gap. The CDR3 region is CASSLQGVNQPQHF. In DNA form, the CDR3 reads TGTGCCAGCAGCTTGCAAGGGGTCAATCAGCCCCAGCATTTT.

This chain uses TRBV9 with TRBJ2-5, with D hard to call. Germline V gene sequence: CDR1 SGDLS, CDR2 YYNGEE. V shed 7 bases and J shed 5 bases, with 15 bases lying between them. CDR3 size: 13 residues. The CDR3, as DNA: TGTGCCAGCTCTCAAGCCGTTTGGGAGACCCAGTACTTC. Residues: CASSQAVWETQYF.

This clonotype was counted ten times or more. This chain links TRBV28 with TRBJ2-1; 11 bases are shared with TRBD2. Germline V gene lookup returns CDR1 MDHEN and CDR2 SYDVKM. The CDR3 runs 17 residues. The V and J ends lost 4 bases and 1 base, in that order; junction bases with no gene match: 6. CDR3 in amino acids: CASSSLAGGSSYNEQFF. The CDR3 DNA reads as TGTGCCAGCAGTTCATTAGCGGGAGGGTCTTCCTACAATGAGCAGTTCTTC.

This clonotype was counted at least ten times. The chain joins TRBV15 to TRBJ1-5, with D tentatively TRBD1 (5 bases). Trimming pared 5 bases from V and 8 bases from J, leaving 19 bases between. CDR1 is LNHNV and CDR2 is YYDKDF in the germline V gene (reference sequence). This CDR3 spans 15 amino acids. CDR3 protein: CATSYPGGLTEPQHF. CDR3 sequence (DNA): TGTGCCACCAGCTACCCTGGGGGATTGACGGAGCCCCAGCATTTT.

This clonotype was counted only a few times. This rearrangement joins TRBV6-5 to TRBJ1-1, with TRBD1 as a possible D gene (6 bases). Trimming removed 2 bases from V and 11 bases from J, with 18 bases in between. The germline V gene encodes CDR1 MNHEY and CDR2 SVGAGI. This CDR3 comprises 14 residues. For the CDR3, the DNA is TGTGCCAGCAGTTACGAGGGGGGGCCTTCGGGCGCTTTCTTT. Residues: CASSYEGGPSGAFF.

At least ten counts were recorded for this clonotype. The V call is TRBV29-1, the J call TRBJ1-1; maybe TRBD1 (5 bases). Per the germline V gene, CDR1 is SQVTM and CDR2 is ANQGSEA. There are 13 residues in the CDR3. The V and J ends lost 3 bases and 4 bases respectively, with 12 bases between them. The CDR3 nucleotides are TGCAGCGTTGATTTGGGGGTAGGCACTGAAGCTTTCTTT. Translated, it gives CSVDLGVGTEAFF.

The V call is TRBV5-1, the J call TRBJ2-1; TRBD2 matches 8 bases. The assigned J gene may be wrong: the sequence end matches TRBJ2-5 better. Per germline, CDR1 SGHRS and CDR2 YFSETQ. CDR3 length: 15 amino acids. CDR3 residues: CASSLEPGGLETQYF. The DNA for the CDR3 is TGCGCCAGCAGCTTGGAACCGGGGGGGCTAGAGACCCAGTACTTC.

This clonotype was counted at least ten times. The rearrangement links TRBV7-6 to TRBJ2-5, with 10 bases that match TRBD2. Trimming cost V 1 base and J 4 bases; bases outside gene matches: 6. CDR1 is SGHVS and CDR2 is FNYEAQ in the germline V gene. The CDR3 covers 16 residues. The CDR3 region has the DNA TGTGCCAGCAGCTTAGGCCTAGCGGGGGCGAGAGAGACCCAGTACTTC. Translated: CASSLGLAGARETQYF.

As regards this clonotype: A much larger clone differs by one base, so this may be a read error. The CDR3 protein is CSARDPGASGRTDTQYF. The CDR3 nucleotides are TGCAGTGCTAGAGACCCCGGGGCTAGCGGACGCACAGATACGCAGTATTTT. The genes are TRBV20-1 and TRBJ2-3; 7 bases are shared with TRBD2. The ends lost 0 bases at V and 1 base at J; junction bases unmatched: 10. The CDR3 is 17 amino acids. CDR1 DFQATT and CDR2 SNEGSKA come from the germline V gene (reference sequence).

The chain has TRBV27 and TRBJ1-4; TRBD1 might be the D (6 bases). V was shortened by 5 bases and J by 8 bases, with 18 bases between the two germline ends. This CDR3 is 15 amino acids long. Looked up from germline, CDR1 is MNHEY and CDR2 is SMNVEV (reference sequence). Here the CDR3 DNA reads TGTGCCAGCAGTCTCACACAGGGTGCAGAGGAAAAACTGTTTTTT. This codes for CASSLTQGAEEKLFF.